This T cell receptor (beta chain) was obtained from a study of OX40 agonist ivuxolimab in advanced cancers. Study results and limitations: Clonal expansion from baseline to week 6 occurred in both CD4+ and CD8+ T cells. On average, CD8+ T cells showed a greater number of expanded clones than CD4+. People who partly responded at 0.1-3.0 mg/kg had some of the least clonal expansion seen.

This table comes from immunoSEQ multiplex PCR, and its TCRdb copy is limited to in-frame clones, with some not included. The data show about 97,000 clones, with 80% to 90% seen just once and around 5.9% held by the top ten. As concerns this clone: Its target is not known.

The CDR3 runs 14 residues. V was shortened by 7 bases and J by 0 bases, with 12 bases between the two germline ends. The germline V gene has CDR1 SEHNR and CDR2 FQNEAQ (reference sequence). This chain links TRBV7-9 with TRBJ1-2; D unclear. The starting material was CD4+ or CD8+ T cells sorted from blood, obtained in a trial of the OX40 agonist ivuxolimab. This clonotype was obtained from an adult with an advanced solid tumor such as melanoma, head and neck, liver or kidney cancer. CDR3 sequence (DNA): TGTGCCAGCATAGAGGCGGGAGCTAACTATGGCTACACCTTC. Amino acids: CASIEAGANYGYTF.